This TCR beta chain was recovered during a study of PD-1 blockade in classical Hodgkin lymphoma. Points from the study as a whole: Those starting nivolumab under 1 year post-ASCT were excluded.

Sample time point: cycle 4 day 1 (C4D1), after around six weeks of nivolumab. After autologous stem cell transplantation all patients relapsed, and prior brentuximab vedotin exposure differed between cohorts. For this clone: Its antigen is not known.

Assay used: immunoSEQ multiplex PCR; TCRdb lists only in-frame clones, some missing. There are about 39,000 clones in the sample; around 80% occur only once, and 9.8% lies in the top ten. CDR3 size: 12 residues. From germline, CDR1 is SGHVS and CDR2 FQNEAQ. V lost 4 bases and J 5 bases, leaving 8 bases between the germline ends. V is TRBV7-8 and J is TRBJ2-5; no definite D call. This specimen was peripheral blood mononuclear cells (PBMCs), taken before the fourth cycle of nivolumab. The sequence derives from a human donor with classical Hodgkin lymphoma. The CDR3: CASSSYKETQYF. The CDR3 DNA reads as TGTGCCAGCAGCTCATATAAGGAGACCCAGTACTTC.